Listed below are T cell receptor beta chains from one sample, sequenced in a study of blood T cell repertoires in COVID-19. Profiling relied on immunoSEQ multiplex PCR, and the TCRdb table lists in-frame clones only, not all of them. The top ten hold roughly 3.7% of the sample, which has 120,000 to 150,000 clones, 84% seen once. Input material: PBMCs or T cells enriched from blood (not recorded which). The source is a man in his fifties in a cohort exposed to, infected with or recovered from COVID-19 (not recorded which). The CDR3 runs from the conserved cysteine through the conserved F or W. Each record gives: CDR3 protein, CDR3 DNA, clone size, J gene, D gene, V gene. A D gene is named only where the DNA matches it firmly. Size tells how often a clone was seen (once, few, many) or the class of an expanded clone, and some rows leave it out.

CASSASTGSSQPQHF | TGTGCCAGCAGCGCCTCGACAGGTTCGAGTCAGCCCCAGCATTTT | NA | TRBJ1-5 | NA | TRBV2
CSVEIQPYEQYF | TGCAGCGTTGAAATACAGCCCTACGAGCAGTACTTC | NA | TRBJ2-7 | NA | TRBV29-1
CASSPGGRASDEQFF | TGTGCCAGCAGCCCCGGGGGGAGGGCCTCCGATGAGCAGTTCTTC | NA | TRBJ2-1 | TRBD2 | TRBV11-2
CASSTGYEQYF | TGTGCCAGTAGTACAGGGTACGAGCAGTACTTC | NA | TRBJ2-7 | NA | TRBV19
CASSLGRAPYEQYF | TGTGCCAGCAGTTTAGGGCGGGCCCCCTACGAGCAGTACTTC | NA | TRBJ2-7 | NA | TRBV28
CATSDGPVYEQYF | TGTGCCACCAGTGATGGGCCAGTCTACGAGCAGTACTTC | once | TRBJ2-7 | NA | TRBV24-1
CASSDPTGSVGYTF | TGTGCCAGCAGTGACCCGACAGGGTCGGTCGGCTACACCTTC | NA | TRBJ1-2 | TRBD1 | TRBV2
CAWTRQGVYYGYTF | TGTGCCTGGACCAGACAGGGGGTCTACTATGGCTACACCTTC | NA | TRBJ1-2 | TRBD1 | TRBV30
CASSVGDRVSGYTF | TGTGCCAGCAGCGTAGGAGACAGGGTGTCTGGCTACACCTTC | NA | TRBJ1-2 | TRBD1 | TRBV11-2
CASRIQGSNTEAFF | TGTGCCAGCAGGATACAGGGGTCGAACACTGAAGCTTTCTTT | NA | TRBJ1-1 | TRBD1 | TRBV5-8
CASSTGTGVSYEQYF | TGTGCCAGCAGCACCGGGACAGGGGTCTCCTACGAGCAGTACTTC | NA | TRBJ2-7 | TRBD1 | TRBV7-9
CASSLGGGFNEKLFF | TGTGCCAGCAGCTTAGGGGGCGGATTTAATGAAAAACTGTTTTTT | NA | TRBJ1-4 | NA | TRBV7-8
CASSLTWATGELFF | TGTGCCAGCAGTTTGACCTGGGCCACCGGGGAGCTGTTTTTT | NA | TRBJ2-2 | NA | TRBV28
CASSVGGTTTAAFF | TGTGCCAGTAGTGTCGGCGGCACAACCACCGCGGCTTTCTTT | NA | TRBJ1-1 | NA | TRBV19
CASSTRSDEQFF | TGTGCCAGCAGCACCCGGTCCGATGAGCAGTTCTTC | NA | TRBJ2-1 | NA | TRBV13
CASSRQGISHQETQYF | TGTGCCAGCAGTCGACAGGGGATAAGCCACCAAGAGACCCAGTACTTC | NA | TRBJ2-5 | TRBD1 | TRBV6-6
CASSPGTGGPYGYTF | TGTGCCAGCAGCCCGGGGACAGGGGGACCTTATGGCTACACCTTC | NA | TRBJ1-2 | TRBD1 | TRBV3-1/TRBV3-2
CASSDGVGEETQYF | TGTGCCAGCAGCGACGGGGTGGGAGAGGAGACCCAGTACTTC | NA | TRBJ2-5 | NA | TRBV9
CASSSDVQGAIYYGYTF | TGTGCCAGCAGTTCCGACGTACAGGGGGCCATTTACTATGGCTACACCTTC | NA | TRBJ1-2 | TRBD1 | TRBV27
CASSQDQLREQYF | TGTGCCAGCAGCCAAGATCAGCTGAGGGAGCAGTACTTC | NA | TRBJ2-7 | NA | TRBV4-2
CASSDRGVGETQYF | TGTGCCAGCAGTGACAGGGGCGTTGGGGAGACCCAGTACTTC | NA | TRBJ2-5 | NA | TRBV2
CASSTGGGTDTQYF | TGTGCCAGCAGCACAGGGGGCGGCACAGATACGCAGTATTTT | NA | TRBJ2-3 | TRBD1 | TRBV5-8
CASSPTLGAGNTIYF | TGTGCCAGCAGCCCGACCCTGGGGGCCGGAAACACCATATATTTT | NA | TRBJ1-3 | NA | TRBV3-1/TRBV3-2
CASSSQGQGNSPLHF | TGCGCCAGCAGCTCGCAAGGACAGGGAAATTCACCCCTCCACTTT | once | TRBJ1-6 | TRBD1 | TRBV5-1
CASSPVGQGYETQYF | TGTGCCAGCTCACCAGTGGGACAGGGGTATGAGACCCAGTACTTC | NA | TRBJ2-5 | TRBD1 | TRBV18
CASSLAAGTFGQETQYF | TGTGCCAGCAGCTTGGCTGCTGGGACATTTGGCCAAGAGACCCAGTACTTC | NA | TRBJ2-5 | NA | TRBV5-6
CASSEQGAGIQYF | TGTGCCAGCAGCGAACAGGGGGCGGGCATTCAGTACTTC | once | TRBJ2-4 | TRBD1 | TRBV7-9
CASSLLIAGSSYNEQFF | TGTGCCAGCAGCTTATTGATAGCGGGAAGCTCCTACAATGAGCAGTTCTTC | NA | TRBJ2-1 | TRBD2 | TRBV11-2
CASSPGQGGDQPQHF | TGTGCCAGCTCACCGGGACAGGGGGGGGATCAGCCCCAGCATTTT | NA | TRBJ1-5 | TRBD1 | TRBV18
CASSFGGGSRIAGELFF | TGCGCCAGCAGCTTTGGAGGCGGGAGCAGAATAGCCGGGGAGCTGTTTTTT | NA | TRBJ2-2 | TRBD2 | TRBV5-1
CASSILAGGADTQYF | TGTGCCAGCAGCATCCTAGCGGGGGGTGCAGATACGCAGTATTTT | NA | TRBJ2-3 | TRBD2 | TRBV7-2
CAISDYNEAFF | TGTGCCATCAGTGATTATAATGAAGCTTTCTTT | NA | TRBJ1-1 | NA | TRBV10-3
CASSFSGQGAFNEQFF | TGCGCCAGCAGCTTTTCGGGACAGGGGGCATTCAATGAGCAGTTCTTC | NA | TRBJ2-1 | TRBD1 | TRBV5-1
CASSATGSPSYGYTF | TGTGCCAGCAGTGCGACAGGGAGCCCCTCCTATGGCTACACCTTC | NA | TRBJ1-2 | TRBD1 | TRBV25-1
CASSLSQYYGYTF | TGTGCCAGCAGTTTATCCCAGTACTATGGCTACACCTTC | NA | TRBJ1-2 | NA | TRBV12-3/TRBV12-4
CASSQPPGGRASTDTQYF | TGTGCCAGCAGCCAACCGCCCGGGGGGCGGGCGAGCACAGATACGCAGTATTTT | NA | TRBJ2-3 | NA | TRBV3-1/TRBV3-2
CASSTIPGQGEQPQHF | TGTGCCAGCAGTACCATACCTGGACAGGGCGAGCAGCCCCAGCATTTT | NA | TRBJ1-5 | TRBD1 | TRBV7-2
CASSQARTADYEQYF | TGCGCCAGCAGCCAGGCCCGGACAGCAGACTACGAGCAGTACTTC | NA | TRBJ2-7 | NA | TRBV4-3
CASSPGTAPWTQYF | TGTGCCAGCAGCCCCGGGACAGCTCCGTGGACCCAGTACTTC | NA | TRBJ2-5 | TRBD1 | TRBV14
CATSDTGTGVASQPQHF | TGTGCCACCAGTGATACCGGGACAGGGGTTGCTAGTCAGCCCCAGCATTTT | NA | TRBJ1-5 | TRBD1 | TRBV24-1